This T cell receptor beta chain was captured by sequencing in a study of cytomegalovirus exposure and HLA in healthy donors. Across the study: A later analysis reported the 100 to 150 validation repertoires used the same platform as the approximately 670 first-cohort repertoires. General observations from the study: Rarity characterized most TCR sequences, yet some public TCRs appeared in many donors. The study labeled more than 150 TCR beta chains cytomegalovirus-associated.

Remarks on this clone: Its antigen is not known.

Germline assignment: CDR1 SGHNT and CDR2 YENEEA. V was clipped by 2 bases and J by 2 bases, with 10 bases between them. This CDR3 has 14 amino acids. TCRdb's copy holds only in-frame clones and misses some; the assay was immunoSEQ multiplex PCR. The sample holds 160,000 or so clones, more than 75% seen once. The source material was PBMCs. J is TRBJ2-7 and V is TRBV11-3, with D tentatively TRBD2 (5 bases). The source is a man younger than 35 in good health and CMV-seronegative. The CDR3 coding sequence is TGTGCCAGCAGCTTACGGGGAAAAGCCTACGAGCAGTACTTC. Its translation is CASSLRGKAYEQYF.